These 31 T cell receptor beta chains came from one sample sequenced in a study of CD8 T cells in Susac syndrome. Random hexamers served to reverse transcribe roughly 0.5 to 1 ug RNA. TCRdb itself ran the immunoSEQ multiplex PCR reads through MiXCR, one entry per CDR3 protein. The repertoire includes some 110,000 distinct CDR3 sequences, 94% of them detected once, and about 0.42% sits in the top ten. The source material was CD8+ T cells from PBMCs. The source is a human donor with Susac syndrome.

This chain links TRBV19 with TRBJ2-5, with 7 bases identical to TRBD1. Trimming cost V 4 bases and J 0 bases; bases outside gene matches: 8. In germline, CDR1 is LNHDA, CDR2 SQIVND (reference sequence). CDR3 length: 16 residues. CDR3 in amino acids: CASSTIAGQDQETQYF. CDR3 in DNA: TGTGCCAGTAGTACTATCGCAGGACAGGACCAAGAGACCCAGTACTTC.

For the CDR3, the DNA is TGTGCCAGCAGCCAAGGGTGGGGAGGGCAGTCACCCCTCCACTTT. This codes for CASSQGWGGQSPLHF. The chain employs TRBV14 and TRBJ1-6; D is undetermined. V was clipped by 1 base and J by 10 bases, with 14 bases between them. Germline loops: CDR1 SGHDN, CDR2 FVKESK. The CDR3 loop spans 15 amino acids.

In this sample, this clonotype turned up once. V is TRBV11-2 and J is TRBJ2-1, with 12 positions matching TRBD2. This CDR3 has 16 amino acids. V shed 1 base and J 4 bases; nucleotides not matched to a gene: 2. Germline CDR1 and CDR2: SGHAT and FQNNGV. As DNA, the CDR3 is TGTGCCAGCAGCTTAGGACTAGCGGGGGTGTACAATGAGCAGTTCTTC. This codes for CASSLGLAGVYNEQFF.

This clonotype was observed a single time. DNA of the CDR3: TGTGCCAGCAGTCGAAGTGGTAGCGGGGGTTACAAAAACATTCAGTACTTC. Encoded protein: CASSRSGSGGYKNIQYF. This chain connects TRBV9 to TRBJ2-4, with 9 nucleotides matching TRBD2. This CDR3 spans 17 amino acids. The ends lost 5 bases at V and 3 bases at J; junction bases unmatched: 12. Germline-derived CDR1 and CDR2 are SGDLS and YYNGEE.

This clonotype appeared a few times. The V and J genes are TRBV3-1 and TRBJ2-7; D may match TRBD1 or TRBD2 (5 bases each). Germline V gene data show CDR1 as LGHDT and CDR2 as YNNKEL (reference sequence). The CDR3 consists of 15 residues. The ends were cut back, 4 bases at V and 6 bases at J, with 19 bases in the middle. CDR3 DNA sequence: TGTGCCAGCAGCCCAGCGGTCCCCGGGGCAGGCGAGCAGTACTTC. Protein: CASSPAVPGAGEQYF.

This clonotype showed up just a few times. This rearrangement joins TRBV4-2 to TRBJ1-1; TRBD1 matches at 8 bases. This CDR3 is 15 amino acids long. V lost 3 bases, J lost 5 bases, and 8 bases stayed unmatched. Germline V gene lookup returns CDR1 LGHNA and CDR2 YNFKEQ. CDR3 protein: CASSQGTGGGTEAFF. Here the CDR3 DNA reads TGTGCCAGCAGCCAGGGGACAGGAGGGGGAACTGAAGCTTTCTTT.

The chain links TRBV11-2 to TRBJ2-7; the D is unclear. The germline CDR1 and CDR2 sequences are SGHAT and FQNNGV. This CDR3 comprises 13 residues. Trimming removed 5 bases from V and 2 bases from J, with 10 bases in between. The chain's CDR3 is CASSTPGAYEQYF. In DNA, the CDR3 is TGTGCCAGCAGCACCCCAGGTGCCTACGAGCAGTACTTC.

The CDR3 region has the DNA TGCAGTGCTAGAGCGGGCACCGGGGAGCTGTTTTTT. Translation gives CSARAGTGELFF. The chain is built from TRBV20-1 and TRBJ2-2; D not certain. The CDR3 covers 12 residues. The V gene lost 1 base and the J gene lost 4 bases, with 4 bases spanning the gap. Germline V CDR1 and CDR2: DFQATT, SNEGSKA (reference sequence).

The genes are TRBV14 and TRBJ2-1; possible D gene TRBD2, 6 bases. Trimming cost V 7 bases and J 5 bases, with 12 bases left between them. This CDR3 contains 13 residues. Germline CDR1 and CDR2: SGHDN and FVKESK. CDR3 sequence: CASKAGRDNEQFF. CDR3 DNA: TGTGCCAGCAAGGCGGGGCGCGACAATGAGCAGTTCTTC.

The chain combines TRBV3-1 with TRBJ2-5, with D unclear. The CDR3 loop spans 14 amino acids. Germline assignment: CDR1 LGHDT and CDR2 YNNKEL (reference sequence). Trimming removed 0 bases from V and 2 bases from J, with 7 bases in between. The CDR3 region is CASSQDPGQETQYF. The CDR3, as DNA: TGTGCCAGCAGCCAAGATCCCGGGCAAGAGACCCAGTACTTC.

The V and J genes are TRBV20-1 and TRBJ2-1; no clear D gene. V lost 3 bases, J lost 6 bases, and 12 bases lay in between. This CDR3 region has 13 residues. Germline lookup yields CDR1 DFQATT and CDR2 SNEGSKA (reference sequence). CDR3 sequence (DNA): TGCAGTGCTAGCCCCGACGTGGCCAATGAGCAGTTCTTC. Protein sequence: CSASPDVANEQFF.

The V call is TRBV6-5, the J call TRBJ2-3, with 9 bases that match TRBD2. There are 15 residues in the CDR3. J gave up 8 bases and V 5 bases, and 11 bases lay outside the gene matches. Germline V lookup: CDR1 MNHEY, CDR2 SVGAGI. CDR3 nucleotide sequence: TGTGCCAGCAGTAGCGGGGGGACTGGTTTTAGTACGCAGTATTTT. Translated: CASSSGGTGFSTQYF.

This chain uses TRBV5-1 with TRBJ1-1, with D hard to call. V was clipped by 4 bases and J by 1 base, with 11 bases between them. There are 14 residues in the CDR3. CDR1 and CDR2 from the germline V gene are SGHRS and YFSETQ. CDR3 protein: CASSVTAGNTEAFF. CDR3 sequence (DNA): TGCGCCAGCAGCGTCACAGCGGGGAACACTGAAGCTTTCTTT. Complete variable domain (other parts from reference TRBV5-1 and TRBJ1-1): KAGVTQTPRYLIKTRGQQVTLSCSPISGHRSVSWYQQTPGQGLQFLFEYFSETQRNKGNFPGRFSGRQFSNSRSEMNVSTLELGDSALYLCASSVTAGNTEAFFGQGTRLTVV.

The chain combines TRBV2 with TRBJ2-7, with unresolved D. The CDR3 loop spans 14 amino acids. The germline gives CDR1 SNHLY, CDR2 FYNNEI. V was shortened by 7 bases and J by 2 bases, with 15 bases between the two germline ends. The CDR3 sequence: CASKGDPGPYEQYF. CDR3 DNA: TGTGCCAGCAAAGGAGACCCTGGCCCCTACGAGCAGTACTTC.

The chain couples TRBV7-8 to TRBJ2-7; no definite D call. Germline CDR1 reads SGHVS; CDR2 reads FQNEAQ. The CDR3 sequence is 14 residues long. Deletions cut 4 bases from V and 3 bases from J, with 13 bases between. The CDR3 nucleotides read TGTGCCAGCAGCTCCATGGACGGAAACTACGAGCAGTACTTC. Translating it yields CASSSMDGNYEQYF.

The chain is built from TRBV7-9 and TRBJ2-7; 8 positions match TRBD2. CDR3 length: 13 residues. V lost 5 bases to trimming and J lost 3 bases; unmatched junction nucleotides: 3. CDR1 is SEHNR, CDR2 FQNEAQ, per germline (reference sequence). The DNA for the CDR3 is TGTGCCAGCAGCGGCGGGGGGAGCTACGAGCAGTACTTC. It specifies CASSGGGSYEQYF.

In its sample, this clonotype was seen a few times. The rearrangement uses TRBV14 and TRBJ2-7, with 7 bases identical to TRBD1. CDR3 length equals 15 residues. Germline assignment: CDR1 SGHDN and CDR2 FVKESK. The J segment lost 2 bases and the V segment lost 0 bases, leaving 4 bases of the junction unmatched. The CDR3: CASSQEPGTAYEQYF. CDR3 bases: TGTGCCAGCAGCCAAGAACCGGGGACAGCCTACGAGCAGTACTTC.

The chain combines TRBV2 with TRBJ2-7; D remains unclear. Germline CDR1 and CDR2: SNHLY and FYNNEI. The V and J ends lost 6 bases and 5 bases respectively, with 11 bases between them. This CDR3 spans 12 amino acids. CDR3 coding DNA: TGTGCCAGCAGGGGCTCTAGGAACGAGCAGTACTTC. As protein: CASRGSRNEQYF.

The chain couples TRBV20-1 to TRBJ2-4; no definite D call. Looked up from germline, CDR1 is DFQATT and CDR2 is SNEGSKA (reference sequence). This CDR3 is 16 amino acids long. V lost 3 bases and J lost 0, with 15 bases in between. This CDR3 is CSASPGPPPAKNIQYF. The CDR3 nucleotides are TGCAGTGCTAGCCCCGGCCCCCCCCCAGCCAAAAACATTCAGTACTTC.

V and J are TRBV19 and TRBJ1-2; D may be TRBD1 (6 bases). This CDR3 has 15 residues. Between the trimmed V and J ends, which lost 5 bases and 4 bases, there was a span of 17 bases. Germline V gene lookup returns CDR1 LNHDA and CDR2 SQIVND (reference sequence). The CDR3 DNA is TGTGCCAGTAGTGCCCGACAGGAAAAAATCTATGGCTACACCTTC. The encoded protein is CASSARQEKIYGYTF.

This clonotype was seen a few times. The chain employs TRBV9 and TRBJ1-1, with D perhaps TRBD1 (5 bases). V lost 4 bases to trimming and J lost 5 bases, with 15 bases between them. There are 14 residues in the CDR3. Germline CDR1 is SGDLS and CDR2 is YYNGEE. CDR3 sequence reads: CASSLSGGGTEAFF. The CDR3 region has the DNA TGTGCCAGCAGCTTGAGTGGGGGAGGAACTGAAGCTTTCTTT.

This chain joins TRBV27 and TRBJ1-2; D is unclear. Trimming removed 5 bases at V and 3 bases at J, with 10 bases between. The length of the CDR3 is 13 residues. The germline gives CDR1 MNHEY, CDR2 SMNVEV (reference sequence). The CDR3 loop is CASSQTRYYGYTF. Written as DNA, the CDR3 is TGTGCCAGCAGTCAAACCAGGTACTATGGCTACACCTTC.

The chain carries TRBV29-1 and TRBJ2-3; the D call may be TRBD1 or TRBD2 (5 bases each). There are 14 residues in the CDR3. The germline gives CDR1 SQVTM, CDR2 ANQGSEA. Deletions cut 4 bases from V and 7 bases from J, with 18 bases between. This chain's CDR3 is CSVVGALEWNTQYF. DNA of the CDR3: TGCAGCGTTGTCGGGGCCCTAGAGTGGAATACGCAGTATTTT.

The sample holds a few counts of this clonotype. The V and J genes are TRBV5-6 and TRBJ2-7; D is perhaps TRBD2 (6 bases). Trimming removed 5 bases at V and 3 bases at J, with 12 bases between. CDR1 and CDR2 from the germline V gene are SGHDT and YYEEEE. The CDR3 has 13 amino acids. The CDR3 DNA follows: TGTGCCAGCAGTAGAGGGACTCTCTACGAGCAGTACTTC. This sequence encodes CASSRGTLYEQYF.

This clonotype was seen once. The chain links TRBV27 to TRBJ2-2, with TRBD1 matching over 10 bases. J lost 4 bases, V lost 6 bases, and 5 bases had no gene match. In germline, CDR1 is MNHEY, CDR2 SMNVEV (reference sequence). This CDR3 is built from 15 residues. The CDR3, as DNA: TGTGCCAGCAGATCCGGGACAGGGGTCACCGGGGAGCTGTTTTTT. Protein product: CASRSGTGVTGELFF.

The chain is built from TRBV20-1 and TRBJ2-7; D tentatively fits TRBD1 or TRBD2 (5 bases each). This CDR3 contains 14 residues. Germline V gene sequence: CDR1 DFQATT, CDR2 SNEGSKA (reference sequence). Between the trimmed V and J ends, which lost 2 bases and 2 bases, there was a span of 13 bases. The CDR3 nucleotides are TGCAGTGCTAGAAACCGGGACGCAGCCTACGAGCAGTACTTC. It translates to CSARNRDAAYEQYF.

The chain recombines TRBV21-1 with TRBJ1-6. TRBV21-1 is given as a pseudogene. The CDR3 covers 13 residues. CDR3 bases: TGTGCCCAGCACCGAGGCGGGAATTCACCCCTCCACTTT. Translation: CAQHRGGNSPLHF.

In DNA, the CDR3 is TGTGCCAGCAGTTTCAGGGTGGACACTGAAGCTTTCTTT. Translated, it gives CASSFRVDTEAFF. J is TRBJ1-1 and V is TRBV27, with D possibly TRBD1 on 5 matching bases. The germline gives CDR1 MNHEY, CDR2 SMNVEV (reference sequence). The CDR3 spans 13 residues. V gave up 3 bases and J gave up 3 bases, with 8 bases separating them.

The chain joins TRBV13 to TRBJ2-1, with TRBD1 matching 10 bases. The CDR3 is made up of 15 amino acids. CDR1 is PRHDT, CDR2 FYEKMQ, per germline (reference sequence). Trimming took 4 bases from V and 8 from J; bases not matched to a gene: 8. The CDR3 loop reads CASSSSGTGEHEQFF. For the CDR3, the DNA is TGTGCCAGCAGCTCATCCGGGACAGGGGAGCATGAGCAGTTCTTC. The complete variable domain, with remaining parts taken from reference TRBV13 and TRBJ2-1, reads AAGVIQSPRHLIKEKRETATLKCYPIPRHDTVYWYQQGPGQDPQFLISFYEKMQSDKGSIPDRFSAQQFSDYHSELNMSSLELGDSALYFCASSSSGTGEHEQFFGPGTRLTVL.

The chain carries TRBV20-1 and TRBJ1-5; D is possibly TRBD1 (5 bases). Trimming took off 6 bases at V and 5 bases at J, with 14 bases between the two ends. The length of the CDR3 is 13 residues. CDR1 DFQATT and CDR2 SNEGSKA come from the germline V gene (reference sequence). The DNA for the CDR3 is TGCAGTGCCTTTGGGGGGTCAGATCAGCCCCAGCATTTT. This sequence encodes CSAFGGSDQPQHF.

V gene TRBV11-2 combines with J gene TRBJ1-2; D is ambiguous. This CDR3 comprises 14 residues. Germline V gene sequence: CDR1 SGHAT, CDR2 FQNNGV. V gave up 0 bases and J gave up 8 bases, with 13 bases separating them. Written as DNA, the CDR3 is TGTGCCAGCAGCTTAGATCTGGGCTCGGTGGGCTACACCTTC. This sequence encodes CASSLDLGSVGYTF.